This TCR beta chain was captured in a study of T cell changes during pregnancy in multiple sclerosis. Profiled with immunoSEQ multiplex PCR; TCRdb holds only in-frame clones, not every one. Counted here are 70,000 to 95,000 clones, approximately 89% occurring once; the ten biggest clones make up 1.5% to 2%. Germline V lookup: CDR1 SGHRS, CDR2 YFSETQ. V was pared by 4 bases and J by 7 bases, with 20 bases between. The CDR3 extends over 16 amino acids. This clone appeared once. The input for sequencing was peripheral blood, taken before pregnancy. The TCR was taken from a female donor with multiple sclerosis, enrolled in a pregnancy study. This chain uses TRBV5-1 with TRBJ1-4, with D unclear. Here the CDR3 DNA reads TGCGCCAGCAGCAATGGAGGGAGTTCGGGTGTTGAAAAACTGTTTTTT. It specifies CASSNGGSSGVEKLFF.